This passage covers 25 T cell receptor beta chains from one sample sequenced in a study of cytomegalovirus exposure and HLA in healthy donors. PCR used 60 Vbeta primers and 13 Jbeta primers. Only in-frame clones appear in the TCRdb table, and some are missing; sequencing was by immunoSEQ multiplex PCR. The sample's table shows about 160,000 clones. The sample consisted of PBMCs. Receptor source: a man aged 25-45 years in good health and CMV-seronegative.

CDR3 protein: CASRGQGRDGYTF. The CDR3 DNA is TGTGCCAGCAGAGGACAGGGTCGGGATGGCTACACCTTC. This chain connects TRBV6-5 to TRBJ1-2, with 8 bases lining up with TRBD1. This CDR3 has 13 amino acids. V trimming: 6 bases; J trimming: 6 bases; junction bases outside the gene matches: 6. The germline V gene has CDR1 MNHEY and CDR2 SVGAGI.

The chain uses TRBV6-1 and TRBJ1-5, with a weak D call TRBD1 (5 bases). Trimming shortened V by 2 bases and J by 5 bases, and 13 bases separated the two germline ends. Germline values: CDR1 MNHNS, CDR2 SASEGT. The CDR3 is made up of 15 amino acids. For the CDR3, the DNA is TGTGCCAGCAGTGAAAAAGGCAGGGAGGATCAGCCCCAGCATTTT. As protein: CASSEKGREDQPQHF.

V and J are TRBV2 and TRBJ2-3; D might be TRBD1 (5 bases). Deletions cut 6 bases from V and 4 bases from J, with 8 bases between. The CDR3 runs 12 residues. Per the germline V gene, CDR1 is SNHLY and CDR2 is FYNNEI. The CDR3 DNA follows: TGTGCCAGCAGGACAGTGGCAGATACGCAGTATTTT. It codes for CASRTVADTQYF.

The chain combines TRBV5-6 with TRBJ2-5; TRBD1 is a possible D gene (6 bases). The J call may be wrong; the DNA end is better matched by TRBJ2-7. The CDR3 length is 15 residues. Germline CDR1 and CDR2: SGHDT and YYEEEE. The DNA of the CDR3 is TGTGCCAGCAGCTCCCCTCTTCAGGGGCGCGACGAGCAGTACTTC. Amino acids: CASSSPLQGRDEQYF.

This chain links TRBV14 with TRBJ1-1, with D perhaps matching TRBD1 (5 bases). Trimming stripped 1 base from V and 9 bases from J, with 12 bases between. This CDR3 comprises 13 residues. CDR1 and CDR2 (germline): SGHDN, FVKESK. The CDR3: CASSQVPGLKAFF. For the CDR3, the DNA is TGTGCCAGCAGCCAAGTCCCGGGACTTAAAGCTTTCTTT. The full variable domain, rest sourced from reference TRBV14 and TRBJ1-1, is EAGVTQFPSHSVIEKGQTVTLRCDPISGHDNLYWYRRVMGKEIKFLLHFVKESKQDESGMPNNRFLAERTGGTYSTLKVQPAELEDSGVYFCASSQVPGLKAFFGQGTRLTVV.

For the CDR3, the DNA is TGCAGTGCTAGCCACGGTCACGAAGCTTTCTTT. This translates into CSASHGHEAFF. The rearrangement joins TRBV20-1 to TRBJ1-1; D remains unclear. CDR3 size: 11 residues. Germline lookup yields CDR1 DFQATT and CDR2 SNEGSKA (reference sequence). Trimming removed 3 bases at V and 8 bases at J, with 10 bases between.

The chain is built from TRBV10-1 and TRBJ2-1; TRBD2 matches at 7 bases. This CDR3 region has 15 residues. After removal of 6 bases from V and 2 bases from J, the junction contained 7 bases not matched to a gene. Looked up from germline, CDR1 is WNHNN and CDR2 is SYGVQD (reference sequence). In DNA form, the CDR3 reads TGCGCCAGCAGCGTATCTAGCGGAGCCTACAATGAGCAGTTCTTC. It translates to CASSVSSGAYNEQFF.

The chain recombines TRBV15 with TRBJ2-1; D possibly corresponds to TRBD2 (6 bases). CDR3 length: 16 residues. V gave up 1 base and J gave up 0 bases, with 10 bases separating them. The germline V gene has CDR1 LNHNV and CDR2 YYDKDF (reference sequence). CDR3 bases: TGTGCCACCAGCAGAGGTGCGGGACCCTCCTACAATGAGCAGTTCTTC. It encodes CATSRGAGPSYNEQFF.

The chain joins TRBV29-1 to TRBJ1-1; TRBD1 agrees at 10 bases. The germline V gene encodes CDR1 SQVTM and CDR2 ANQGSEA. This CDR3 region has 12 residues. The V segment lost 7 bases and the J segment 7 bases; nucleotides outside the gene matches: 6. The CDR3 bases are TGCAGCGGGGGACAGGGGAACCATGAAGCTTTCTTT. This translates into CSGGQGNHEAFF.

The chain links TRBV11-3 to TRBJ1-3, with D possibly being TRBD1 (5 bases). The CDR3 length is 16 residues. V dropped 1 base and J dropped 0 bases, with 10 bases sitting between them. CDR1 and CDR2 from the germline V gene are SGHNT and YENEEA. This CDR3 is CASSLALGGSGNTIYF. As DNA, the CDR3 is TGTGCCAGCAGCTTAGCTCTGGGGGGCTCTGGAAACACCATATATTTT.

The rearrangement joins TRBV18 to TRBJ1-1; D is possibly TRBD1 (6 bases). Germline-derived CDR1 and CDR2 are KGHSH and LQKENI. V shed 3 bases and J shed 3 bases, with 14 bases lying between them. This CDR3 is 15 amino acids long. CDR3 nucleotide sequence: TGTGCCAGCTCACCGCTAGGGGGAACGGACACTGAAGCTTTCTTT. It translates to CASSPLGGTDTEAFF.

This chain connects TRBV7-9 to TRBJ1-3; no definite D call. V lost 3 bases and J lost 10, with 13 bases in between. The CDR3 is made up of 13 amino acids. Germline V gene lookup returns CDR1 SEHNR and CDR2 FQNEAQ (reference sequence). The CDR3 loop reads CASSFQETVTIYF. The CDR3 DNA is TGTGCCAGCAGCTTCCAGGAAACGGTAACCATATATTTT.

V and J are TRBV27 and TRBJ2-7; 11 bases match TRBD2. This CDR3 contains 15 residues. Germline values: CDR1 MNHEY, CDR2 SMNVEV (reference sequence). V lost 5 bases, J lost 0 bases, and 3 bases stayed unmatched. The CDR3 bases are TGTGCCAGCAGTCCACTAGCGGGAGACTCCTACGAGCAGTACTTC. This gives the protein CASSPLAGDSYEQYF.

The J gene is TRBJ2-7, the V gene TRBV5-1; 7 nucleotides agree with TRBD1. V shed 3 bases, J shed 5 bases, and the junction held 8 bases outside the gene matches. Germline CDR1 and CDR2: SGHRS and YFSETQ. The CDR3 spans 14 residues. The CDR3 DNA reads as TGCGCCAGCAGCTACCCGGGACAGCACGACGAGCAGTACTTC. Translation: CASSYPGQHDEQYF.

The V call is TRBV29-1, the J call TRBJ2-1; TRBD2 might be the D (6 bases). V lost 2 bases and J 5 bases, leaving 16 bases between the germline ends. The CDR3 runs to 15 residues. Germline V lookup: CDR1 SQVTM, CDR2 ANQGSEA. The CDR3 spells CSVELWRETHNEQFF. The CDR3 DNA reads TGCAGCGTTGAACTTTGGAGGGAGACCCACAATGAGCAGTTCTTC.

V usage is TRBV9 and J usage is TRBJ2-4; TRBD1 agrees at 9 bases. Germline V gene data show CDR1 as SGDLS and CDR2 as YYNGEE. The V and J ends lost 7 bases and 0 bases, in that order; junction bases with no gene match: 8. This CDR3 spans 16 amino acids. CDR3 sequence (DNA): TGTGCCAGCGGGACAGGGCCCACCCTAGCCAAAAACATTCAGTACTTC. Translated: CASGTGPTLAKNIQYF. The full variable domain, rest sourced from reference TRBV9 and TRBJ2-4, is DSGVTQTPKHLITATGQRVTLRCSPRSGDLSVYWYQQSLDQGLQFLIQYYNGEERAKGNILERFSAQQFPDLHSELNLSSLELGDSALYFCASGTGPTLAKNIQYFGAGTRLSVL.

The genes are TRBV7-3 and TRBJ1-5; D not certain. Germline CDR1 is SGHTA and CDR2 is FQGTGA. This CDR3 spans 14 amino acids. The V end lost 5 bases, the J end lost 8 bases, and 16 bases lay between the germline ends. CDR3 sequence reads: CASSPQHVLEPQHF. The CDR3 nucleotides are TGTGCCAGCAGCCCGCAACATGTCCTGGAGCCCCAGCATTTT.

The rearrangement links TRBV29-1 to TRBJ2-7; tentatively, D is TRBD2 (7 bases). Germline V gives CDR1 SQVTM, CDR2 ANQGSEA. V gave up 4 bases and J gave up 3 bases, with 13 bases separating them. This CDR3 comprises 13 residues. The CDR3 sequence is CSVGGREIYEQYF. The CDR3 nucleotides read TGCAGCGTTGGGGGGCGGGAGATCTACGAGCAGTACTTC.

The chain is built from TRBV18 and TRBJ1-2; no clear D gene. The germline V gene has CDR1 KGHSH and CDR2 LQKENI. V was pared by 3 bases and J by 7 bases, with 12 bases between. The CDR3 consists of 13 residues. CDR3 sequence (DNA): TGTGCCAGCTCACCCTCTACGAACAGTGGCTACACCTTC. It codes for CASSPSTNSGYTF.

The CDR3 spells CASSLGRGIRYSDGYTF. The CDR3 DNA follows: TGTGCCAGCAGCTTGGGACGGGGTATAAGGTATTCGGATGGCTACACCTTC. The chain recombines TRBV5-6 with TRBJ1-2, with unresolved D. Between the trimmed V and J ends, which lost 0 bases and 6 bases, there was a span of 21 bases. This CDR3 comprises 17 residues. Per the germline V gene, CDR1 is SGHDT and CDR2 is YYEEEE.

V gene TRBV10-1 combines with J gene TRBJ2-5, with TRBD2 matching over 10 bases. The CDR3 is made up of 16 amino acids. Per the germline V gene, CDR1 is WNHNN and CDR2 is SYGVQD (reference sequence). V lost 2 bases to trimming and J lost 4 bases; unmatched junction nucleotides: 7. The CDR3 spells CASSERRSGRAETQYF. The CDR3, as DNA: TGCGCCAGCAGTGAGAGACGGAGCGGGAGGGCAGAGACCCAGTACTTC.

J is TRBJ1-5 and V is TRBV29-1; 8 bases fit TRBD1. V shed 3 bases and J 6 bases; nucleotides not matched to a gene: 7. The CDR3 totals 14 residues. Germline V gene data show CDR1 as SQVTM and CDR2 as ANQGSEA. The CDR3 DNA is TGCAGCGTTGATGACAGGGGAGAGGGTCAGCCCCAGCATTTT. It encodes CSVDDRGEGQPQHF.

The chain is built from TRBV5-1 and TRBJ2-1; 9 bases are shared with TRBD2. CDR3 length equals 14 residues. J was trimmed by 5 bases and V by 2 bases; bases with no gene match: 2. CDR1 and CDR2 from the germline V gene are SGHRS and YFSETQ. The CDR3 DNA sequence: TGCGCCAGCAGCTTAGCTAGCGGGAACAATGAGCAGTTCTTC. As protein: CASSLASGNNEQFF.

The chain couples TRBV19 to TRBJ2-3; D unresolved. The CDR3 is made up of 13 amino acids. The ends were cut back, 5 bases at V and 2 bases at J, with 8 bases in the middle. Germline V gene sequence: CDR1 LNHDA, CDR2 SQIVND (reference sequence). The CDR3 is CASSRGFTDTQYF. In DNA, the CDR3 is TGTGCCAGTAGTCGAGGTTTCACAGATACGCAGTATTTT.

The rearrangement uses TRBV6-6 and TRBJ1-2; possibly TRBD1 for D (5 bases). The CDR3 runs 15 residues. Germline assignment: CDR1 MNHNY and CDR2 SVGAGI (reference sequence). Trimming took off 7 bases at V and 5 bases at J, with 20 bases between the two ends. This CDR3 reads CASTDGGMLGYGYTF. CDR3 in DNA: TGTGCCAGCACCGATGGGGGGATGTTGGGGTATGGCTACACCTTC.